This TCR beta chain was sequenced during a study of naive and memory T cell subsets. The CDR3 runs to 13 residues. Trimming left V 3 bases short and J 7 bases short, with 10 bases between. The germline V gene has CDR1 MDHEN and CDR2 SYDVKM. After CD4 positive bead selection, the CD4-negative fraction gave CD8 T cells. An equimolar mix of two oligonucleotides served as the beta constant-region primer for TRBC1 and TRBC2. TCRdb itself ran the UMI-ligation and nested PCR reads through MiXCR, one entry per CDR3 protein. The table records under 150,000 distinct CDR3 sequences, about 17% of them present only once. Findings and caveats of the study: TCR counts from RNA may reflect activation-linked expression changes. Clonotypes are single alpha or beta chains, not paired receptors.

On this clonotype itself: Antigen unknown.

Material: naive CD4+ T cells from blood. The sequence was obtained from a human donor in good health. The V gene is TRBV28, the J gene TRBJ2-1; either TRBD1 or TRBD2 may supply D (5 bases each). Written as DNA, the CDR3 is TGTGCCAGCAGTTTTGGGGGAAGGAATGAGCAGTTCTTC. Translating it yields CASSFGGRNEQFF. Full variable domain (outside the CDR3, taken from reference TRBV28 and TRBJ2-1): DVKVTQSSRYLVKRTGEKVFLECVQDMDHENMFWYRQDPGLGLRLIYFSYDVKMKEKGDIPEGYSVSREKKERFSLILESASTNQTSMYLCASSFGGRNEQFFGPGTRLTVL.